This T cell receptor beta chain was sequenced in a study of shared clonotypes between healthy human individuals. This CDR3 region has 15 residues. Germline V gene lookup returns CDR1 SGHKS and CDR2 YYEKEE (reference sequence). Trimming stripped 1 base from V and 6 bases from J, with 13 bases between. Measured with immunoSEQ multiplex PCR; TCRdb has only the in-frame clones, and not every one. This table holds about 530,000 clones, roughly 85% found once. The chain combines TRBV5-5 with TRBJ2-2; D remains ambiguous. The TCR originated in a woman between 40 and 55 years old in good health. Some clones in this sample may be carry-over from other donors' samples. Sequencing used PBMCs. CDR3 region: CASSLIDLEPGELFF. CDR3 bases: TGTGCCAGCAGCTTGATCGACTTAGAGCCCGGGGAGCTGTTTTTT.